This is a list of T cell receptor beta chains from one sample in a study of identical twins. A single record per CDR3 protein comes from TCRdb applying MiXCR to the 5' RACE reads. The top ten clones hold 0.75% to 0.95% of a sample with over 500,000 distinct CDR3 sequences, less than 25% of them seen once. These sequences were also reported in another study, on T cells expressing NK-cell markers.

The sequencing sample was made of CD4+ T cells sorted from blood. The receptor source for this set is a woman younger than 30 in good health. Each CDR3 is given with its conserved first and last residue. The order of the fields is J gene, D gene, clone size, V gene, CDR3 protein, CDR3 DNA. The D gene is left open where the match is weak. Size tells how often a clone was seen (once, few, many) or the class of an expanded clone, and some rows leave it out.

TRBJ1-2 | NA | few | TRBV12-3/TRBV12-4 | CASSEGWGYTF | TGTGCCAGCAGTGAAGGGTGGGGCTACACCTTC
TRBJ2-7 | TRBD2 | few | TRBV6-1 | CASRQPGTSGSKNEQYF | TGTGCCAGCAGACAACCCGGGACTAGCGGGAGCAAAAACGAGCAGTACTTC
TRBJ2-2 | NA | NA | TRBV10-1 | CASSRDSYTGELFF | TGCGCCAGCAGCCGGGACTCTTACACCGGGGAGCTGTTTTTT
TRBJ2-1 | NA | few | TRBV4-3 | CASSQDRGREQFF | TGCGCCAGCAGCCAAGACCGAGGACGGGAGCAGTTCTTC
TRBJ2-5 | NA | NA | TRBV3-1 | CASSQGPTETQYF | TGTGCCAGCAGCCAAGGCCCTACGGAGACCCAGTACTTC
TRBJ2-1 | TRBD2 | few | TRBV7-9 | CASSPPGSSGDEQFF | TGTGCCAGCAGCCCACCCGGTTCTAGCGGAGACGAGCAGTTCTTC
TRBJ1-3 | TRBD1 | few | TRBV5-5 | CASSSMTGRAGNTIYF | TGTGCCAGCAGCTCGATGACAGGGAGGGCTGGAAACACCATATATTTT
TRBJ2-1 | NA | NA | TRBV12-3/TRBV12-4 | CASSLAVLTNEQFF | TGTGCCAGCAGTTTAGCGGTTCTGACCAATGAGCAGTTCTTC
TRBJ1-4 | TRBD1 | few | TRBV20-1 | CSAQNRGWGEKLFF | TGCAGTGCGCAAAACAGGGGTTGGGGAGAAAAACTGTTTTTT
TRBJ1-1 | NA | few | TRBV7-2 | CATKLARGSSTEAFF | TGTGCCACAAAACTTGCAAGGGGGTCTAGCACTGAAGCTTTCTTT
TRBJ2-3 | TRBD2 | few | TRBV5-1 | CASSLISGRTDTQYF | TGCGCCAGCAGCTTGATTAGCGGGCGCACAGATACGCAGTATTTT
TRBJ2-2 | NA | NA | TRBV18 | CASSPYLSALSGELFF | TGTGCCAGCTCACCATATCTGTCAGCGTTGTCCGGGGAGCTGTTTTTT
TRBJ2-1 | NA | once | TRBV24-1 | CVTSDGGAGTYNEQFF | TGTGTCACCAGTGATGGCGGGGCCGGAACCTACAATGAGCAGTTCTTC
TRBJ2-6 | NA | few | TRBV5-1 | CASSKGDGKANVLTF | TGCGCCAGCAGCAAGGGGGACGGCAAGGCCAACGTCCTGACTTTC
TRBJ2-7 | NA | many | TRBV10-3 | CAISELNEQYF | TGTGCCATCAGTGAGTTAAACGAGCAGTACTTC
TRBJ2-1 | NA | NA | TRBV7-9 | CASSRKDPYNEQFF | TGTGCCAGCAGTCGCAAAGATCCCTACAATGAGCAGTTCTTC
TRBJ2-2 | TRBD2 | NA | TRBV20-1 | CSATGLAGVRGGELFF | TGCAGTGCTACGGGACTAGCGGGAGTAAGAGGCGGGGAGCTGTTTTTT
TRBJ2-3 | TRBD2 | once | TRBV6-5 | CASSFGRADTQYF | TGTGCCAGCAGTTTCGGGAGGGCAGATACGCAGTATTTT